The 8 T cell receptor beta chains reported below all come from one sample, sequenced in a study of T cell responses to AZD1222 COVID-19 vaccine. Method: immunoSEQ multiplex PCR; TCRdb's copy keeps in-frame clones and lacks some. This table holds about 130,000 clones, around 90% found once. Material: peripheral blood, obtained on day 0 of AZD1222 vaccination. All receptors come from an adult in good health.

This chain uses TRBV23-1 with TRBJ1-5, with a possible D match to TRBD1 (6 bases). TRBV23-1 is an ORF, with its function uncertain. V was clipped by 0 bases and J by 6 bases, with 18 bases between them. This CDR3 has 17 amino acids. The CDR3 reads CASSQSPRGALIQPQHF. The CDR3 DNA reads TGCGCCAGCAGTCAATCGCCGCGGGGGGCTCTTATTCAGCCCCAGCATTTT.

The chain recombines TRBV18 with TRBJ2-1; D call uncertain. Germline CDR1 reads KGHSH; CDR2 reads LQKENI. Trimming removed 3 bases at V and 3 bases at J, with 12 bases between. The CDR3 has 15 residues. The CDR3 bases are TGTGCCAGCTCACCCGCACTAAATCTCTACAATGAGCAGTTCTTC. This encodes CASSPALNLYNEQFF.

This clone appeared a single time. V is TRBV27 and J is TRBJ1-5, with no clear D. Per the germline V gene, CDR1 is MNHEY and CDR2 is SMNVEV (reference sequence). V lost 5 bases to trimming and J lost 5 bases, with 13 bases between them. The CDR3 is 14 residues long. The CDR3 loop reads CASSPREGYQPQHF. For the CDR3, the DNA is TGTGCCAGCAGTCCCCGAGAGGGCTATCAGCCCCAGCATTTT.

The chain combines TRBV4-3 with TRBJ1-4, with D perhaps matching TRBD1 (5 bases). Trimming took 0 bases from V and 0 from J, leaving 11 bases between them. The germline V gene has CDR1 LGHNA and CDR2 YSLEER. The CDR3 loop spans 17 amino acids. The DNA of the CDR3 is TGCGCCAGCAGCCAAGATCGTGGGGGAGCAACTAATGAAAAACTGTTTTTT. Residues: CASSQDRGGATNEKLFF.

This clone was observed a handful of times. The rearrangement uses TRBV27 and TRBJ2-2; possibly TRBD2 for D (6 bases). This CDR3 region has 15 residues. Trimming shortened V by 6 bases and J by 0 bases, and 11 bases separated the two germline ends. Per the germline V gene, CDR1 is MNHEY and CDR2 is SMNVEV (reference sequence). In DNA, the CDR3 is TGTGCCAGCAGCTATAGACTAGCGAACACCGGGGAGCTGTTTTTT. Its protein is CASSYRLANTGELFF.

CDR3 amino acids: CASSDWRRDYGYTF. CDR3 DNA: TGTGCCAGCAGTGATTGGAGGAGGGACTATGGCTACACCTTC. The chain is built from TRBV2 and TRBJ1-2; D ambiguous. This CDR3 comprises 14 residues. Germline V gene lookup returns CDR1 SNHLY and CDR2 FYNNEI. Trimming removed 3 bases at V and 3 bases at J, with 11 bases between.

V is TRBV6-2 or TRBV6-3 and J is TRBJ2-1, with no clear D. This CDR3 region has 14 residues. Germline loops: CDR1 MNHEY, CDR2 SVGEGT. Trimming shortened V by 0 bases and J by 6 bases, and 9 bases separated the two germline ends. The DNA of the CDR3 is TGTGCCAGCAGTTACTCAGACCCGAGCAATGAGCAGTTCTTC. Translation: CASSYSDPSNEQFF.

The V and J genes are TRBV7-2 and TRBJ2-1; D is tentatively TRBD1 or TRBD2 (5 bases each). With 7 bases removed from V and 5 bases from J, the gap between germline ends came to 15 bases. The CDR3 has 14 amino acids. CDR1 is SGHTA and CDR2 is FQGNSA in the germline V gene. CDR3 in DNA: TGTGCCAGCACTCCGTCGAGGGGAGACAATGAGCAGTTCTTC. This encodes CASTPSRGDNEQFF.